This entry features one TCR beta chain sequence. Sequenced by immunoSEQ multiplex PCR; TCRdb stores in-frame clones only, minus some. The table has under 350,000 clones, approximately 91% seen once. This specimen comes from a study of blood T cell repertoires in COVID-19. The overall study: Sample material is recorded as cDNA or gDNA derived from T cells, B-cell-depleted T cells, or PBMCs.

The length of the CDR3 is 13 residues. Deletions cut 4 bases from V and 7 bases from J, with 10 bases between. Sample: PBMCs or T cells enriched from blood (not recorded which). The V gene is TRBV12-3 or TRBV12-4, the J gene TRBJ2-2; no clear D. The TCR sequence derives from a middle-aged woman who had recovered from COVID-19. This CDR3 is CASSSDSGGELFF. The CDR3 DNA reads TGTGCCAGCAGTTCTGACTCCGGCGGGGAGCTGTTTTTT.